This T cell receptor beta chain is from a study of OX40 agonist ivuxolimab in advanced cancers. Study overall: Three partial responders included one hepatocellular carcinoma patient and two cutaneous melanoma patients.

Assay: immunoSEQ multiplex PCR; the TCRdb copy retains only in-frame clones and omits some. The sample yields some 48,000 clones, 75% to 85% seen once. The sequence was collected from an adult with an advanced solid tumor such as melanoma, head and neck, liver or kidney cancer. The sequenced sample was CD4+ or CD8+ T cells sorted from blood, obtained in a trial of the OX40 agonist ivuxolimab.

DNA for the CDR3: TGTGCCTGGAGTGTAAGGGGAGGGCATCAGCCCCAGCATTTT. It encodes CAWSVRGGHQPQHF. The chain joins TRBV30 to TRBJ1-5; D possibly corresponds to TRBD1 (5 bases). Looked up from germline, CDR1 is GTSNPN and CDR2 is SVGIG (reference sequence). The CDR3 loop spans 14 amino acids. Trimming took 0 bases from V and 5 from J, leaving 11 bases between them.